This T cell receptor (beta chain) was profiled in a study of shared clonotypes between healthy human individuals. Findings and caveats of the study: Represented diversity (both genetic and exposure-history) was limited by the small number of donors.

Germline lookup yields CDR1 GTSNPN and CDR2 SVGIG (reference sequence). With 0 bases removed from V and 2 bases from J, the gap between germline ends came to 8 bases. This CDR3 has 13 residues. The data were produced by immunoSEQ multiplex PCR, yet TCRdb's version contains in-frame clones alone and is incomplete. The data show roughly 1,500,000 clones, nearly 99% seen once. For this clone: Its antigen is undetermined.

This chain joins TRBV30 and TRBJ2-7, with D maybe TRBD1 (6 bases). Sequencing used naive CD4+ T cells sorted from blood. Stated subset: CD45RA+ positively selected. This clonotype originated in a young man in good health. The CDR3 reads CAWSVGHPYEQYF. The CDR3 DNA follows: TGTGCCTGGAGTGTGGGACATCCCTACGAGCAGTACTTC.